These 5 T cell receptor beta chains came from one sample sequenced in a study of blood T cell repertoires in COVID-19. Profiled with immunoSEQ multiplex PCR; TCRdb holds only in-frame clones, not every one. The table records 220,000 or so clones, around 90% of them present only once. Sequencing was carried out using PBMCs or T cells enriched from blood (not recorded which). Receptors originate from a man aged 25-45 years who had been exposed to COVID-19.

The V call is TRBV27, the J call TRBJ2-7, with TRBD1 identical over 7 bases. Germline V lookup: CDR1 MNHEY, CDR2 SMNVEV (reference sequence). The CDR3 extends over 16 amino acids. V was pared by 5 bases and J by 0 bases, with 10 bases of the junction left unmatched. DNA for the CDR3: TGTGCCAGCAGTCACCTACAGGGGCTAACCTCCTACGAGCAGTACTTC. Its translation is CASSHLQGLTSYEQYF.

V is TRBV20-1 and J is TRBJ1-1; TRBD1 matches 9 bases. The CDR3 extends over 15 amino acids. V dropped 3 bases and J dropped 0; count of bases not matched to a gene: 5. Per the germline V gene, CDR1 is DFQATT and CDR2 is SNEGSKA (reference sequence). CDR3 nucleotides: TGCAGTGCTAGTAACAGGGGGCCCTTGAACACTGAAGCTTTCTTT. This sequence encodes CSASNRGPLNTEAFF.

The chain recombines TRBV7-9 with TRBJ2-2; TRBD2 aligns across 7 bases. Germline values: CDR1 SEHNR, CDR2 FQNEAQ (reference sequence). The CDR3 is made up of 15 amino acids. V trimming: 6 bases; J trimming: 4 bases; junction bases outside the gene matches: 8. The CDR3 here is CASSPIAGTTGELFF. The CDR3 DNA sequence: TGTGCCAGCAGTCCTATAGCGGGCACCACCGGGGAGCTGTTTTTT.

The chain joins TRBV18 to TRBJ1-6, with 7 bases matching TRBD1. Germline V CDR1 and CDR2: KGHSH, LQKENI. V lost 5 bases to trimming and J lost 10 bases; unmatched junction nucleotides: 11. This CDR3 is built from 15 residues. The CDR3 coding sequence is TGTGCCAGCTCAACGACAGGGTTGGGGGAATCACCCCTCCACTTT. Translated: CASSTTGLGESPLHF.

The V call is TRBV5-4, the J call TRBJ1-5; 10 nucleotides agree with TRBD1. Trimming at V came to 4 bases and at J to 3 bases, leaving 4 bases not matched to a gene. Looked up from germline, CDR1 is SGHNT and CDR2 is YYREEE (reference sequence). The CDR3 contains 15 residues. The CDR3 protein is CASSAGTGVNQPQHF. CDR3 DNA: TGTGCCAGCAGCGCCGGGACAGGGGTCAATCAGCCCCAGCATTTT.